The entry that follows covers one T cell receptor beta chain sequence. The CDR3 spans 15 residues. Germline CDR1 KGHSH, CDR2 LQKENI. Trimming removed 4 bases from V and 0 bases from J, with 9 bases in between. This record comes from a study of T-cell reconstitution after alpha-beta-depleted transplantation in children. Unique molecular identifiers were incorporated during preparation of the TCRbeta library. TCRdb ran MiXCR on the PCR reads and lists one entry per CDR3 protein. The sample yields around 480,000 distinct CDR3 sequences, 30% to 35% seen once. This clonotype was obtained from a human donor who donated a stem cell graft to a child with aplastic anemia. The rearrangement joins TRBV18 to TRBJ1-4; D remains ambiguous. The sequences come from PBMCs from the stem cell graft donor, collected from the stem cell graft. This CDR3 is CASSRMEATNEKLFF. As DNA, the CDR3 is TGTGCCAGCTCACGAATGGAGGCAACTAATGAAAAACTGTTTTTT.